A single sample gave rise to the 5 T cell receptor beta chains below, sequenced in a study of T cell changes during pregnancy in multiple sclerosis. Sequenced by immunoSEQ multiplex PCR; TCRdb stores in-frame clones only, minus some. The table has about 46,000 clones, around 92% seen once. Source: peripheral blood, taken in the third trimester of pregnancy. These receptors were collected from a female donor with multiple sclerosis, enrolled in a pregnancy study.

The chain uses TRBV6-5 and TRBJ1-2; 11 nucleotides match TRBD1. CDR3 length: 14 amino acids. Losses at the gene ends were 6 bases for V and 8 bases for J; bases not matched to a gene: 8. Germline V gene data show CDR1 as MNHEY and CDR2 as SVGAGI. For the CDR3, the DNA is TGTGCCAGCAGGCGTGGACAGGGGGCAAGAGGCTACACCTTC. The encoded protein is CASRRGQGARGYTF.

The chain is built from TRBV12-5 and TRBJ2-5; 8 bases align to TRBD1. The V gene end was trimmed by 7 bases and the J gene end by 5 bases; junction bases not matched to a gene: 12. The CDR3 totals 15 residues. Germline values: CDR1 LGHNT, CDR2 FRNRAP. CDR3 sequence (DNA): TGTGCTAGTGCTCCAGCAGGGGGCGGTTCGGAGACCCAGTACTTC. It codes for CASAPAGGGSETQYF.

The count of this clone is one. The J gene is TRBJ1-1, the V gene TRBV7-9; no definite D call. Deletions cut 0 bases from V and 7 bases from J, with 9 bases between. The CDR3 is 13 residues long. Looked up from germline, CDR1 is SEHNR and CDR2 is FQNEAQ (reference sequence). The CDR3 loop reads CASSLAPGGEAFF. CDR3 sequence (DNA): TGTGCCAGCAGCTTAGCTCCCGGCGGTGAAGCTTTCTTT.

The V gene is TRBV4-2, the J gene TRBJ2-1; tentative D call: TRBD2 (6 bases). V dropped 2 bases and J dropped 9 bases, with 11 bases sitting between them. The CDR3 covers 13 residues. CDR1 and CDR2 from the germline V gene are LGHNA and YNFKEQ. The CDR3 DNA follows: TGTGCCAGCAGCCAATCAGAGGGAGGTGAGCAGTTCTTC. Residues: CASSQSEGGEQFF.

This sequence joins TRBV4-3 and TRBJ2-2, with a weak D call TRBD1 (7 bases). Trimming cost V 8 bases and J 3 bases, with 16 bases left between them. Germline CDR1 and CDR2: LGHNA and YSLEER. This CDR3 is 15 amino acids long. The CDR3 sequence is CASRGGTEYTGELFF. In nucleotides, the CDR3 is TGCGCCAGCCGAGGGGGGACAGAATACACCGGGGAGCTGTTTTTT.